The text below deals with one TCR beta chain. The template for TCR beta VDJ and CDR3 sequence profiling was genomic DNA. TCRdb re-called the reads through MiXCR, storing one row per CDR3 protein. The profile covers approximately 80,000 distinct CDR3 sequences, with about three quarters appearing a single time and approximately 80% taken by the ten largest. This sample was included in a study of CD8+CD57+ T cells in acquired aplastic anemia. CDR1 and CDR2 from the germline V gene are SQVTM and ANQGSEA. CDR3 length equals 14 residues. Trimming cost V 6 bases and J 1 base; bases outside gene matches: 5. Sequencing involved patients with CD8+CD57+ cell expansion previously shown by flow cytometry.

The chain employs TRBV29-1 and TRBJ2-7; 11 nucleotides match TRBD1. Material for sequencing was sorted CD4+, CD8+, or CD8+CD57+ T cells (not recorded which) from PBMCs. The clonotype originates from a human donor with aplastic anemia. Written as DNA, the CDR3 is TGCAGCGTCTCGGACAGGGGGCTGTCCTACGAGCAGTACTTC. It is translated as CSVSDRGLSYEQYF.